Below are 2 T cell receptor beta chains sequenced from a single sample in a study of T cells in Graves' hyperthyroidism and ophthalmopathy. Amplified TCR beta CDR3 regions came from RNA transcripts. HTBI primers were employed in a first-round RT-PCR of the TCR CDR3. TCRdb passed the multiplex PCR reads through MiXCR, listing each CDR3 protein once. The sample yields approximately 600,000 distinct CDR3 sequences, around 15% seen once. Sequenced material: blood. The receptors here all came from a woman in her twenties or thirties with Graves' hyperthyroidism.

V usage is TRBV15 and J usage is TRBJ2-7; D unresolved. Per the germline V gene, CDR1 is LNHNV and CDR2 is YYDKDF (reference sequence). Trimming removed 0 bases from V and 6 bases from J, with 9 bases in between. The CDR3 loop spans 13 amino acids. This chain's CDR3 is CATSRDLKREQYF. CDR3 nucleotides: TGTGCCACCAGCAGAGATTTAAAGCGCGAGCAGTACTTC. Supplemented by reference TRBV15 and TRBJ2-7, the full variable domain reads DAMVIQNPRYQVTQFGKPVTLSCSQTLNHNVMYWYQQKSSQAPKLLFHYYDKDFNNEADTPDNFQSRRPNTSFCFLDIRSPGLGDTAMYLCATSRDLKREQYFGPGTRLTVT.

The sample holds many counts of this clonotype. The V and J genes are TRBV30 and TRBJ1-1; unclear D gene. Germline CDR1 and CDR2: GTSNPN and SVGIG (reference sequence). Trimming stripped 0 bases from V and 0 bases from J, with 17 bases between. The CDR3 runs 17 residues. Here the CDR3 DNA reads TGTGCCTGGAGTGTACGAGGGAGGGTGGTGATGAACACTGAAGCTTTCTTT. Residues: CAWSVRGRVVMNTEAFF.